This T cell receptor (beta chain) is drawn from a study of shared clonotypes between healthy human individuals. Overall study: A donor's plate count was three for CD4 naive and three for CD4 memory; CD8 naive had two and CD8 memory one.

CD45RO-negative, CCR7-selected cells formed the naive CD8 fraction, which excluded terminally differentiated effector memory CD45RA+ cells. Donors comprised healthy HIV-negative adults lacking recent acute infections or vaccinations. As originally analysed: From ImmunoSEQ came sequences covering only the junction and carrying no quality scores, so filtering differed. Data came from immunoSEQ multiplex PCR; TCRdb stores just in-frame clones and leaves some out. From that table come the V and J calls and clone size; the DNA was used to work out D and trimming. Of hundreds of thousands of clones in the sample, approximately 95% are singletons; the top ten hold 0.11%. Concerning this clone: Its specificity is unknown.

Study findings and constraints: Compared with clonotypes that all four donors shared, non-shared clonotypes had lower generation probabilities.

The origin of this receptor is a woman aged 25 to 39 in good health. Sequencing was performed on naive CD8+ T cells sorted from blood.

The CDR3 reads CASSQEGGSTNYEQYF. The CDR3 nucleotides read TGCGCCAGCAGCCAAGAAGGTGGCAGTACAAACTACGAGCAGTACTTC. The rearrangement uses TRBV4-1 and TRBJ2-7; D not resolved. The ends were cut back, 0 bases at V and 3 bases at J, with 15 bases in the middle. This CDR3 comprises 16 residues. Germline loops: CDR1 MGHRA, CDR2 YSYEKL.